The 16 T cell receptor beta chains in this list originate from one sample, sequenced in a study of blood T cell repertoires in COVID-19. Sequencing was performed with immunoSEQ multiplex PCR; in TCRdb, only in-frame clones are kept and a portion is missing. Of over 100,000 clones listed, about 87% are singletons. Sample: peripheral blood. The origin of the receptors is a man aged 50 to 59 with acute or convalescent COVID-19.

The chain recombines TRBV2 with TRBJ2-1, with 7 bases lining up with TRBD1. CDR1 is SNHLY, CDR2 FYNNEI, per germline. This CDR3 spans 15 amino acids. J lost 4 bases, V lost 1 base, and 4 bases had no gene match. CDR3 in amino acids: CASSEGGQTYNEQFF. As DNA, the CDR3 is TGTGCCAGCAGTGAAGGGGGACAGACATACAATGAGCAGTTCTTC.

The rearrangement joins TRBV3-1 (or the pseudogene TRBV3-2) to TRBJ2-2; D gene unclear. Germline-derived CDR1 and CDR2 are LGHDT and YNNKEL (reference sequence). The CDR3 extends over 16 amino acids. With 1 base removed from V and 0 bases from J, the gap between germline ends came to 9 bases. The CDR3 loop is CASSQVAPTNTGELFF. The CDR3 DNA follows: TGTGCCAGCAGCCAAGTAGCACCGACGAACACCGGGGAGCTGTTTTTT.

The V and J genes are TRBV20-1 and TRBJ2-5; 8 nucleotides align to TRBD1. V lost 6 bases to trimming and J lost 5 bases; unmatched junction nucleotides: 2. There are 11 residues in the CDR3. Germline V gives CDR1 DFQATT, CDR2 SNEGSKA (reference sequence). The CDR3 spells CSARGRETQYF. In DNA form, the CDR3 reads TGCAGTGCCAGGGGGCGGGAGACCCAGTACTTC.

The V and J genes are TRBV5-1 and TRBJ2-2; TRBD1 agrees at 7 bases. Germline V lookup: CDR1 SGHRS, CDR2 YFSETQ. This CDR3 spans 16 amino acids. Unmatched junction bases numbered 12, after V lost 7 bases and J lost 3 bases. The CDR3 is CASGGAAGGYTGELFF. The CDR3 DNA reads as TGCGCCAGCGGAGGTGCTGCAGGGGGATACACCGGGGAGCTGTTTTTT.

V gene TRBV28 combines with J gene TRBJ1-1; 10 positions match TRBD1. Losses at the gene ends were 6 bases for V and 10 bases for J; bases not matched to a gene: 14. Germline V gene sequence: CDR1 MDHEN, CDR2 SYDVKM. The CDR3 is 15 residues long. The CDR3 reads CASSAGTGVTLGAFF. The CDR3 DNA sequence: TGTGCCAGCAGCGCCGGGACAGGGGTAACTTTGGGAGCTTTCTTT.

This chain links TRBV5-8 with TRBJ2-1; a possible D gene is TRBD2 (6 bases). The germline V gene encodes CDR1 SGHTS and CDR2 YDEGEE. Between the trimmed V and J ends, which lost 1 base and 7 bases, there was a span of 15 bases. The CDR3 loop spans 15 amino acids. As DNA, the CDR3 is TGTGCCAGCAGCTTGCGAAGGACTACGGGGAATGAGCAGTTCTTC. This codes for CASSLRRTTGNEQFF.

V usage is TRBV27 and J usage is TRBJ2-7; D unresolved. This CDR3 contains 12 residues. The ends were cut back, 4 bases at V and 3 bases at J, with 7 bases in the middle. The germline V gene has CDR1 MNHEY and CDR2 SMNVEV (reference sequence). The CDR3 nucleotides are TGTGCCAGCAGTTCCCCGTTCTACGAGCAGTACTTC. Residues: CASSSPFYEQYF.

This chain joins TRBV7-2 and TRBJ1-1, with 11 bases that match TRBD1. The length of the CDR3 is 16 residues. J lost 4 bases, V lost 5 bases, and 9 bases had no gene match. The germline gives CDR1 SGHTA, CDR2 FQGNSA. The DNA of the CDR3 is TGTGCCAGCAGCCCACGGACAGGGGGCGACGGCACTGAAGCTTTCTTT. Amino acid sequence: CASSPRTGGDGTEAFF.

V gene TRBV19 combines with J gene TRBJ1-4, with 8 bases matching TRBD1. V trimming: 0 bases; J trimming: 12 bases; junction bases outside the gene matches: 6. CDR3 length: 14 amino acids. The V gene's germline CDR1 is LNHDA and CDR2 SQIVND (reference sequence). The CDR3 nucleotides are TGTGCCAGTAGTATAGATCTCGGGACAGGTGAACTGTTTTTT. This encodes CASSIDLGTGELFF.

The chain combines TRBV28 with TRBJ1-2; possibly TRBD1 for D (6 bases). The CDR3 consists of 13 residues. Trimming shortened V by 10 bases and J by 4 bases, and 16 bases separated the two germline ends. The germline CDR1 and CDR2 sequences are MDHEN and SYDVKM. The CDR3 region is CAIEGVPGYGYTF. The DNA of the CDR3 is TGTGCCATCGAGGGGGTTCCAGGCTATGGCTACACCTTC.

This chain uses TRBV4-2 with TRBJ2-5; D may be TRBD2 (6 bases). The CDR3 runs 17 residues. Germline assignment: CDR1 LGHNA and CDR2 YNFKEQ. The ends were cut back, 4 bases at V and 0 bases at J, with 18 bases in the middle. DNA of the CDR3: TGTGCCAGCAGCCTGGGGCTTTGGGACTCCTACCAAGAGACCCAGTACTTC. It yields the protein CASSLGLWDSYQETQYF.

V usage is TRBV2 and J usage is TRBJ1-5, with unresolved D. Trimming removed 3 bases at V and 3 bases at J, with 12 bases between. Germline loops: CDR1 SNHLY, CDR2 FYNNEI. The length of the CDR3 is 15 residues. CDR3 sequence: CASSDAQTINQPQHF. The CDR3 region has the DNA TGTGCCAGCAGTGATGCACAGACGATCAATCAGCCCCAGCATTTT.

The chain links TRBV19 to TRBJ1-1, with D perhaps matching TRBD1 (6 bases). The CDR3 has 15 amino acids. V shed 1 base and J shed 1 base, with 10 bases lying between them. Germline V CDR1 and CDR2: LNHDA, SQIVND (reference sequence). CDR3 sequence: CASSIGPGQNTEAFF. The CDR3 nucleotides read TGTGCCAGTAGTATAGGACCGGGACAGAACACTGAAGCTTTCTTT.

This clone was counted between two and nine times. The chain recombines TRBV7-9 with TRBJ1-4; maybe TRBD1 (5 bases). Germline-derived CDR1 and CDR2 are SEHNR and FQNEAQ (reference sequence). With 0 bases removed from V and 4 bases from J, the gap between germline ends came to 9 bases. The CDR3 length is 15 residues. The CDR3 is CASSLALGLNEKLFF. The CDR3, as DNA: TGTGCCAGCAGCTTAGCTTTGGGGCTTAATGAAAAACTGTTTTTT.

V and J are TRBV7-6 and TRBJ2-2, with 9 bases matching TRBD1. CDR1 is SGHVS and CDR2 is FNYEAQ in the germline V gene. This CDR3 is 15 amino acids long. V lost 4 bases to trimming and J lost 7 bases; unmatched junction nucleotides: 7. CDR3 bases: TGTGCCAGCAGCTCAGGACAGGGGACCCACGGGGAGCTGTTTTTT. Its translation is CASSSGQGTHGELFF.

V gene TRBV30 combines with J gene TRBJ1-2; maybe TRBD1 (5 bases). Germline V lookup: CDR1 GTSNPN, CDR2 SVGIG (reference sequence). There are 13 residues in the CDR3. Trimming took off 6 bases at V and 4 bases at J, with 15 bases between the two ends. CDR3 sequence reads: CACRVAGSYGYTF. CDR3 DNA: TGTGCCTGCCGCGTAGCAGGGTCCTATGGCTACACCTTC.